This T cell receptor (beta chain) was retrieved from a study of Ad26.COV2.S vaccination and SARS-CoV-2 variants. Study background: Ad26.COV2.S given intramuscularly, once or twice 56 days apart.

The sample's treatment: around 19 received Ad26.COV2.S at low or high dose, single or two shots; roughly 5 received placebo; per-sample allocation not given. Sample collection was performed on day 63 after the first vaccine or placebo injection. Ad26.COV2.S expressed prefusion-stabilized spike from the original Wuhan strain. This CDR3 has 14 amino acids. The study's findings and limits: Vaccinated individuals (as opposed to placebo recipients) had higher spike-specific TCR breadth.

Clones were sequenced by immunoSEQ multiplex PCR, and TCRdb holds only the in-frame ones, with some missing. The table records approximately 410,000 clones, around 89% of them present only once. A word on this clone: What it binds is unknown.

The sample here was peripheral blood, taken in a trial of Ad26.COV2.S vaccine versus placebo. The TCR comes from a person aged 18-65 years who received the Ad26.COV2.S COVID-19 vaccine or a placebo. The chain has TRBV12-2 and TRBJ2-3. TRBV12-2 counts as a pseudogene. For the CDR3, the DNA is TGTGCAAGTCGCTGCCGAGATGGGGGAGATACGCAGTATTTT. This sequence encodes CASRCRDGGDTQYF.